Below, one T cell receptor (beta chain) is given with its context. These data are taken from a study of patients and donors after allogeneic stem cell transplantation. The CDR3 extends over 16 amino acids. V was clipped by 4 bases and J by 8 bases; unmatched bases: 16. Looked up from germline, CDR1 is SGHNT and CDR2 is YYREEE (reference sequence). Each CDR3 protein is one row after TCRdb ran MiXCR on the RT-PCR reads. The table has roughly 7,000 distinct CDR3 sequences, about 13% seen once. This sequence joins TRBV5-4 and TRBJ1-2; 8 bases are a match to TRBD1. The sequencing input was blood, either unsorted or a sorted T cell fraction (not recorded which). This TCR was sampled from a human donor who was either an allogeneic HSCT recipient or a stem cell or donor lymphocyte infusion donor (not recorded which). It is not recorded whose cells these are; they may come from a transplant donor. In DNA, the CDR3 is TGTGCCAGCAGCCTACTTCGTTGGGACAGGAAGAGCGGCTACACCTTC. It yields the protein CASSLLRWDRKSGYTF.